The clone carrying this T cell receptor (beta chain) showed up many times. Its antigen is undetermined. Semi-nested PCR with Nested Universal Primer A followed constant-region reverse priming of full-length variable regions. Each CDR3 protein gets one entry after TCRdb re-called the 5' RACE reads with MiXCR. Of about 32,000 distinct CDR3 sequences in the sample, roughly a quarter are singletons; the top ten hold roughly 4%. The memory fraction was CD4+CD45RO+CD25- cells. Regarding the study as a whole: Tumor memory CD4+ T cell TCR gene usage clustered with blood and lymph node memory CD4+ cells and lymph node naive CD4+ cells.

Germline V lookup: CDR1 MNHEY, CDR2 SVGEGT. CDR3 length: 16 amino acids. Trimming at V came to 6 bases and at J to 2 bases, leaving 9 bases not matched to a gene. Sequencing was performed on memory CD4+ T cells sorted from blood. This sample's subset: memory CD4+ T cells, CD4+CD45RO+CD25-. This sequence joins TRBV6-2 or TRBV6-3 and TRBJ2-2, with 7 bases fitting TRBD2. This receptor was identified in a female donor with breast cancer. Here the CDR3 reads CASSPYASGNTGELFF. Here the CDR3 DNA reads TGTGCCAGCAGCCCCTACGCTAGCGGTAACACCGGGGAGCTGTTTTTT.